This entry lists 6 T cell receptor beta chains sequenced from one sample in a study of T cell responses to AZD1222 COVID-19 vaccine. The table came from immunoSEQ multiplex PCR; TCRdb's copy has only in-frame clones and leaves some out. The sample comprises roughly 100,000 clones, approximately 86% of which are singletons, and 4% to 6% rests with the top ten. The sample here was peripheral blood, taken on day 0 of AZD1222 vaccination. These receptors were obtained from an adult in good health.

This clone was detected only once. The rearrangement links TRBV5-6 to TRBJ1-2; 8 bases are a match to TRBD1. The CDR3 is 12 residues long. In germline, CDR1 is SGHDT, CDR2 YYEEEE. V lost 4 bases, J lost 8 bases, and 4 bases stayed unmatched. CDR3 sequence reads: CASSRDRWGYTF. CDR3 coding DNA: TGTGCCAGCAGCCGGGACAGGTGGGGCTACACCTTC.

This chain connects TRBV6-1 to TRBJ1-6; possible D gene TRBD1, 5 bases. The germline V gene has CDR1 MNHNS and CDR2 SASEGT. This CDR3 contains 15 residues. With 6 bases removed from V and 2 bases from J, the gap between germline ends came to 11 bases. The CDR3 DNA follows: TGTGCCAGCAGCCGGGACCTGGCCTATAATTCACCCCTCCACTTT. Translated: CASSRDLAYNSPLHF.

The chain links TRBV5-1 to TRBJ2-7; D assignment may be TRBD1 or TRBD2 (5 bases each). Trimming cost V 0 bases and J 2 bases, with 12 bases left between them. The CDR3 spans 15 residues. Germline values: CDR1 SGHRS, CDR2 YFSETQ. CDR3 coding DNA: TGCGCCAGCAGCTTGGTTCGGGACGGAGCCTACGAGCAGTACTTC. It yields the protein CASSLVRDGAYEQYF.

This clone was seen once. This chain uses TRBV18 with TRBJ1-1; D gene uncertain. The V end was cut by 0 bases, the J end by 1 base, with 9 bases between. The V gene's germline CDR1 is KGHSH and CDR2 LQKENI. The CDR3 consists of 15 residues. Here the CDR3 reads CASSPPSGPNTEAFF. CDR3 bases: TGTGCCAGCTCACCACCGTCTGGGCCGAACACTGAAGCTTTCTTT.

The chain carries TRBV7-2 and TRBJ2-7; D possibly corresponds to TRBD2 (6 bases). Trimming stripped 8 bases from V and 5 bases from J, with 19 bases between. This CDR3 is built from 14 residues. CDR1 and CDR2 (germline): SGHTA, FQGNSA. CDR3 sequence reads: CASQKGRGGDEQYF. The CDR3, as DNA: TGTGCCAGCCAGAAGGGGCGGGGAGGCGACGAGCAGTACTTC.

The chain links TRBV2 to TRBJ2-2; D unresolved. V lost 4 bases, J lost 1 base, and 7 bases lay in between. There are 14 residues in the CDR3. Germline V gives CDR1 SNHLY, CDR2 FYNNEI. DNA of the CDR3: TGTGCCAGCAGTGGGAACCGGAACACCGGGGAGCTGTTTTTT. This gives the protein CASSGNRNTGELFF.